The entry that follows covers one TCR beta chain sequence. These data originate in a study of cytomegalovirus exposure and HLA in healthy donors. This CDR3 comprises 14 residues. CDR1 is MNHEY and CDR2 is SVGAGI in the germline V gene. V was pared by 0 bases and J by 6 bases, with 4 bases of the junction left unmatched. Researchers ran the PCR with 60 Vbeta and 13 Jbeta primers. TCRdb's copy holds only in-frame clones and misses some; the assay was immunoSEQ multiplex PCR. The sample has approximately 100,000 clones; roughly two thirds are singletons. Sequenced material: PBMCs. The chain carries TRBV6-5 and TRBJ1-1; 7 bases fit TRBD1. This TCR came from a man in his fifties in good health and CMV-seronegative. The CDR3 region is CASSYSHRGPEAFF. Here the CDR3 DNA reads TGTGCCAGCAGTTACTCCCACAGGGGCCCTGAAGCTTTCTTT.